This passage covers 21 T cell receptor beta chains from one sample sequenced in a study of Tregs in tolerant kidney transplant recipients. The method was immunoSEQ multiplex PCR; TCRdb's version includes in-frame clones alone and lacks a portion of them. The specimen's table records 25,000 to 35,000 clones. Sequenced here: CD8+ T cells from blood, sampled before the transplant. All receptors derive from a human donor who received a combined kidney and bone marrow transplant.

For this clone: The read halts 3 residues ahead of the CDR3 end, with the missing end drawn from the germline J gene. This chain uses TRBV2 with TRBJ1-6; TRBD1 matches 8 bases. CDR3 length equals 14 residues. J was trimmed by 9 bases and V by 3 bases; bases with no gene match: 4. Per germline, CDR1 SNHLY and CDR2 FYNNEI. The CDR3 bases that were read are TGTGCCAGCAGTGACGGGGACAGGATTTCACCC. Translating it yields CASSDGDRISP. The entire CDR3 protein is CASSDGDRISPLHF. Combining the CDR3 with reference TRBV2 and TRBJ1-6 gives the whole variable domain EPEVTQTPSHQVTQMGQEVILRCVPISNHLYFYWYRQILGQKVEFLVSFYNNEISEKSEIFDDQFSVERPDGSNFTLKIRSTKLEDSAMYFCASSDGDRISPLHFGNGTRLTVT.

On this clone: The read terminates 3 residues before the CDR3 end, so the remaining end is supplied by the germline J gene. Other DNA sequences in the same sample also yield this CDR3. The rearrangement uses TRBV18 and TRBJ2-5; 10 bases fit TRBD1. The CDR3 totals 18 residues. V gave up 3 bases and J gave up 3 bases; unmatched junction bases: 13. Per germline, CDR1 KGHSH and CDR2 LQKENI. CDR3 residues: CASSPFISSGQGKETQYF. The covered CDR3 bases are TGTGCCAGCTCACCCTTTATAAGTTCGGGACAGGGGAAAGAGACC. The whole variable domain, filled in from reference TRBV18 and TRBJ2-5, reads NAGVMQNPRHLVRRRGQEARLRCSPMKGHSHVYWYRQLPEEGLKFMVYLQKENIIDESGMPKERFSAEFPKEGPSILRIQQVVRGDSAAYFCASSPFISSGQGKETQYFGPGTRLLVL.

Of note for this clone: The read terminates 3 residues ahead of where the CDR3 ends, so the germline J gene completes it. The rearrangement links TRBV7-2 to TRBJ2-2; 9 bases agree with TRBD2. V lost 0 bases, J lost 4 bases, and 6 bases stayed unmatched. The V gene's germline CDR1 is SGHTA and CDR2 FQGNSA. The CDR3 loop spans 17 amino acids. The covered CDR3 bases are TGTGCCAGCAGCTTAGCGCCAGCGGGAGGTTCCACCGGGGAG. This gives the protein CASSLAPAGGSTGE. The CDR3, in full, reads CASSLAPAGGSTGELFF.

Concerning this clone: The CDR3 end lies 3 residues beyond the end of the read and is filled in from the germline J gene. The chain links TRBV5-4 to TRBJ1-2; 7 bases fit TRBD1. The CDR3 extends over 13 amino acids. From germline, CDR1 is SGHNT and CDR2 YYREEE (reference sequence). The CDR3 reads CASSLGTGVGYTF. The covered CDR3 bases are TGTGCCAGCAGCTTGGGAACAGGGGTCGGC.

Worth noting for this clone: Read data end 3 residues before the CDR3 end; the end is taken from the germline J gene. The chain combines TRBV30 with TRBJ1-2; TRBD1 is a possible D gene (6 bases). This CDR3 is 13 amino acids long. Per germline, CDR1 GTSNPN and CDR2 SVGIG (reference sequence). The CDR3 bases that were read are TGTGCCTGGAGTGTAGGACAGTCGGCCCCC. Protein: CAWSVGQSAP. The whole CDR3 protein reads CAWSVGQSAPYTF.

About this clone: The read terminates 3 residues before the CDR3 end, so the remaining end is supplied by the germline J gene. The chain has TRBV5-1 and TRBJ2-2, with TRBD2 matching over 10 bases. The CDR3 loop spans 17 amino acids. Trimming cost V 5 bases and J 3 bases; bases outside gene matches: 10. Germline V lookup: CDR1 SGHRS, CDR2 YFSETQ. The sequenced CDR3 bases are TGCGCCAGCAGTGAAGCGGGGGGGCTTTCCCACACCGGGGAG. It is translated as CASSEAGGLSHTGE. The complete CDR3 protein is CASSEAGGLSHTGELFF.

The CDR3 bases that were read are TGTGCCAGCAGTGGGCAGTTCTCCTACGAG. It is translated as CASSGQFSYE. The CDR3, in full, reads CASSGQFSYEQYF. This rearrangement joins TRBV2 to TRBJ2-7, with D unresolved. Sequencing ends 3 residues short of the CDR3 end; the germline J gene provides the rest. V dropped 4 bases and J dropped 0 bases, with 7 bases sitting between them. Germline-derived CDR1 and CDR2 are SNHLY and FYNNEI. The CDR3 covers 13 residues.

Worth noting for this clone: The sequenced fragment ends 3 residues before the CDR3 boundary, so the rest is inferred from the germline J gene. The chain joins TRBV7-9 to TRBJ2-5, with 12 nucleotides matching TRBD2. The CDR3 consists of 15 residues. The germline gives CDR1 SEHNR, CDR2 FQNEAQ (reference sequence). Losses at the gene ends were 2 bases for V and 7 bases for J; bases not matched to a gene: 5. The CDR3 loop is CASSLLAGGTGTQYF. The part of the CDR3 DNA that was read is TGTGCCAGCAGCTTACTAGCGGGAGGGACGGGGACC. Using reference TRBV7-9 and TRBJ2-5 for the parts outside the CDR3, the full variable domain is DTGVSQNPRHKITKRGQNVTFRCDPISEHNRLYWYRQTLGQGPEFLTYFQNEAQLEKSRLLSDRFSAERPKGSFSTLEIQRTEQGDSAMYLCASSLLAGGTGTQYFGPGTRLLVL.

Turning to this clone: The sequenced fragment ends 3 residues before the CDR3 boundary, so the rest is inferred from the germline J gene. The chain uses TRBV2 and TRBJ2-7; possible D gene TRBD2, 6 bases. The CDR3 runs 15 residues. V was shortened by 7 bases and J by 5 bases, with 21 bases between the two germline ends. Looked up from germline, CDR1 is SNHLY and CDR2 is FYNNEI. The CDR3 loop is CASTDPGLAIHEQYF. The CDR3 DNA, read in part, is TGTGCCAGCACCGATCCGGGGCTAGCGATCCACGAG.

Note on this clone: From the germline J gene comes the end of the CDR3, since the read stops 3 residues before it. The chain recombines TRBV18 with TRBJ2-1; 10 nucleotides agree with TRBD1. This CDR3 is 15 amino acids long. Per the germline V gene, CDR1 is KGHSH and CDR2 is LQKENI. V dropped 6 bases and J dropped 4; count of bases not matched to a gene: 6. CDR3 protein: CASSDRDRGYNEQFF. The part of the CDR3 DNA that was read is TGTGCCAGCTCCGACCGGGACAGGGGTTACAATGAG.

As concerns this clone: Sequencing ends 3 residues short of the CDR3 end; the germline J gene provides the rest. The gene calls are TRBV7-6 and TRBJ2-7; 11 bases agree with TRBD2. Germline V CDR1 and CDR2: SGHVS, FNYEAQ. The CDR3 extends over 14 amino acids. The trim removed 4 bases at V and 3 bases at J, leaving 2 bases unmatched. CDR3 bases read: TGTGCCAGCAGCTCCGGGACTAGCGGCTACGAG. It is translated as CASSSGTSGYE. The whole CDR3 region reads CASSSGTSGYEQYF.

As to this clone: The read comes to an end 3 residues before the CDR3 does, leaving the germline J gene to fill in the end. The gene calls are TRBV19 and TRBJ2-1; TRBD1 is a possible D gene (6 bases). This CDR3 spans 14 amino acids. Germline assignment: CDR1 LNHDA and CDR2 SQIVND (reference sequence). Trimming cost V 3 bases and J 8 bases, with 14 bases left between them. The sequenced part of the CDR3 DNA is TGTGCCAGTAGTATCGGCAGGGGAAGCGATGAG. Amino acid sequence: CASSIGRGSDE. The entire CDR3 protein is CASSIGRGSDEQFF.

CDR3 bases read: TGTGCCAGCTCTACTGTAACCTACGAG. It encodes CASSTVTYE. The whole CDR3 protein is CASSTVTYEQYF. The rearrangement links TRBV19 to TRBJ2-7, with D hard to call. The sequenced fragment ends 3 residues before the CDR3 boundary, so the rest is inferred from the germline J gene. Germline V gives CDR1 LNHDA, CDR2 SQIVND (reference sequence). The CDR3 is made up of 12 amino acids. The V end was cut by 9 bases, the J end by 2 bases, with 11 bases between.

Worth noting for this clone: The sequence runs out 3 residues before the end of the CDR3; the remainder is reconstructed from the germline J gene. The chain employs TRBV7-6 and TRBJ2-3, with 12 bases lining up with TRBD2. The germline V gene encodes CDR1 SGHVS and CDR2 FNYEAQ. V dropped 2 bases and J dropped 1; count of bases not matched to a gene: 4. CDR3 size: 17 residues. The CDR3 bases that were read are TGTGCCAGCAGCTTACTCCCTAGCGGGGGGGGCACAGATACG. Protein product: CASSLLPSGGGTDT. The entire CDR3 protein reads CASSLLPSGGGTDTQYF.

This CDR3 reads CASSHTGGLEKLFF. The sequenced part of the CDR3 DNA is TGTGCCAGCAGCCACACAGGGGGGCTTGAAAAA. The chain is built from TRBV2 and TRBJ1-4, with 8 bases identical to TRBD1. Read coverage stops 3 residues before the CDR3 terminus; the germline J gene supplies the remainder. The CDR3 loop spans 14 amino acids. V trimming: 6 bases; J trimming: 7 bases; junction bases outside the gene matches: 7. Germline lookup yields CDR1 SNHLY and CDR2 FYNNEI.

The CDR3 region is CASSRPGLAGGADTQYF. The CDR3 bases that were read are TGTGCCAGCAGCCGACCCGGACTAGCGGGGGGAGCAGATACG. The chain carries TRBV2 and TRBJ2-3; 14 positions agree with TRBD2. The sequence runs out 3 residues before the end of the CDR3; the remainder is reconstructed from the germline J gene. Germline values: CDR1 SNHLY, CDR2 FYNNEI. The CDR3 extends over 17 amino acids. V shed 6 bases, J shed 4 bases, and the junction held 9 bases outside the gene matches.

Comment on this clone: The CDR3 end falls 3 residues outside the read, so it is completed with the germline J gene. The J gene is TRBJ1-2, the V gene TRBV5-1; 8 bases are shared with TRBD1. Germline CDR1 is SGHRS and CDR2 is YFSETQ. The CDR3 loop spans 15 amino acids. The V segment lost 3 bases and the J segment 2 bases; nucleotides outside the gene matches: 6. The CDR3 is CASSSSGTGNYGYTF. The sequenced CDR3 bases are TGCGCCAGCAGCTCGTCCGGGACAGGCAACTATGGC.

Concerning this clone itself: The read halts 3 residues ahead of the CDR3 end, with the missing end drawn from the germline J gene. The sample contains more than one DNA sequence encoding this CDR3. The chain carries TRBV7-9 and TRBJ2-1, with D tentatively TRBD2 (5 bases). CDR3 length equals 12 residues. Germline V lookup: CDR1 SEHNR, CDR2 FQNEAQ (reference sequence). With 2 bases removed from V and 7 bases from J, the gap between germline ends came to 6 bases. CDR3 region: CASSLPGNEQFF. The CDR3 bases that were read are TGTGCCAGCAGCTTACCGGGGAATGAG.

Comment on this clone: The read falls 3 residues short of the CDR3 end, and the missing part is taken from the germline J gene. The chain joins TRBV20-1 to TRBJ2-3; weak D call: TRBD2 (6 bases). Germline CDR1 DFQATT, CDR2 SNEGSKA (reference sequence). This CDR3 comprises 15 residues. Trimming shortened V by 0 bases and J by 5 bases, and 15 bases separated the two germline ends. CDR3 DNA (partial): TGCAGTGCTAGAGATTGGGGACTGCGTGGAGATACG. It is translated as CSARDWGLRGDT. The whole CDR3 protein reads CSARDWGLRGDTQYF.

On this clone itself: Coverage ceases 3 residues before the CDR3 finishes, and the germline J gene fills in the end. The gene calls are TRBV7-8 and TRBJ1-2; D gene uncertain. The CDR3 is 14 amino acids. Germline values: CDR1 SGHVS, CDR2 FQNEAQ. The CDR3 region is CASSLAVQFEGYTF. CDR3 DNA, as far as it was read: TGTGCCAGCAGCTTAGCCGTACAGTTCGAGGGC. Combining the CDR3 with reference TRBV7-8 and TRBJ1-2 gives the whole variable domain GAGVSQSPRYKVAKRGQDVALRCDPISGHVSLFWYQQALGQGPEFLTYFQNEAQLDKSGLPSDRFFAERPEGSVSTLKIQRTQQEDSAVYLCASSLAVQFEGYTFGSGTRLTVV.

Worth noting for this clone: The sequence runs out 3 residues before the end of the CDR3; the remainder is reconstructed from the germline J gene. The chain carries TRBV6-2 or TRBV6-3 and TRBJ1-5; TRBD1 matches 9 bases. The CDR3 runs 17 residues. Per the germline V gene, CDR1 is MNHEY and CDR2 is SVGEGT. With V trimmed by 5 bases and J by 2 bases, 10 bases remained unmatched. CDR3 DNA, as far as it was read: TGTGCCAGCAGTCTGAGGACAGGGGAGGGGGGCAATCAGCCC. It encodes CASSLRTGEGGNQP. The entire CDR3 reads CASSLRTGEGGNQPQHF.